This is a list of T cell receptor beta chains from one sample in a study of graft-versus-host responses after intestinal transplantation. Assay: immunoSEQ multiplex PCR; the TCRdb copy retains only in-frame clones and omits some. Among roughly 62,000 clones listed, roughly 89% were seen once. The material sequenced was PBMCs, taken around 120 days after intestinal transplantation. These receptors all stem from a human patient who received an intestinal transplant, so some T cells may come from the graft donor. CDR3s leave out the opening cysteine and the closing phenylalanine or tryptophan.

V gene,CDR3 protein
TRBV15,ATSRVRGELF
TRBV7-3,ASSSGTGGLYEQF
TRBV5-4,ASSPGWGAANEKLF
TRBV6-6,ASSYRGASTDTQY
TRBV27,ASGRGDNSPLH
TRBV19,ASTENGHTSYGYT
TRBV7-2,ASSPTIRNEKLF
TRBV5-1,ASSEGLVNNEQF
TRBV4-1,ASSQQARDYNEQF
TRBV21-1,ASSSERRGRQWDTQY
TRBV6-1,ASSDPGGANYGYT
TRBV7-9,ASSSDRVFSYEQY
TRBV7-9,ASSFQGVDEQY
TRBV7-2,ASSLVLNTEAF
TRBV9,ASSVGQGRSYNSPLH
TRBV6-5,ASSYSNVLTNYGYT
TRBV9,ASSPGLAGRVETQY
TRBV28,ASSASGTIVHNEQF
TRBV28,ASSHPTGPDQPQH
TRBV6-1,ASLQFDFVNQPQH
TRBV4-1,ASSQARGGSDTGELF
TRBV20-1,SAPSADEQY
TRBV4-1,ASSQVYGSYEQY
TRBV7-6,ASSFTRGAIEETQY
TRBV4-2,ASSHSREQY
TRBV27,ASSFETLNYGYT
TRBV6-1,ASRVAYNSPLH
TRBV19,ASSKGTPSSGNTIY
TRBV19,ASSMRGDRGYEQY
TRBV5-6,ASSWMRADTQY
TRBV5-1,ASTRDYPYEQY
TRBV2,ASSGTGKGGNQPQH
TRBV4-1,ASSLAGTPILDSNQPQH